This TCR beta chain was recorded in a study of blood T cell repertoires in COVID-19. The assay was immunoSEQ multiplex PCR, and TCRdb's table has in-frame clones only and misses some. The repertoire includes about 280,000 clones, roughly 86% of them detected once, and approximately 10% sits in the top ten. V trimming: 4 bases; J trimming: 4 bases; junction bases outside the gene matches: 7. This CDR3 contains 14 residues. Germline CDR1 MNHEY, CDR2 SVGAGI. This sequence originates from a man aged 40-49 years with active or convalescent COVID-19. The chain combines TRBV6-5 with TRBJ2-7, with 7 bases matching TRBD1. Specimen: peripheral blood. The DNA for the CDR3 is TGTGCCAGCAGTTTCAGACAGGGAAGATACGAGCAGTACTTC. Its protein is CASSFRQGRYEQYF.